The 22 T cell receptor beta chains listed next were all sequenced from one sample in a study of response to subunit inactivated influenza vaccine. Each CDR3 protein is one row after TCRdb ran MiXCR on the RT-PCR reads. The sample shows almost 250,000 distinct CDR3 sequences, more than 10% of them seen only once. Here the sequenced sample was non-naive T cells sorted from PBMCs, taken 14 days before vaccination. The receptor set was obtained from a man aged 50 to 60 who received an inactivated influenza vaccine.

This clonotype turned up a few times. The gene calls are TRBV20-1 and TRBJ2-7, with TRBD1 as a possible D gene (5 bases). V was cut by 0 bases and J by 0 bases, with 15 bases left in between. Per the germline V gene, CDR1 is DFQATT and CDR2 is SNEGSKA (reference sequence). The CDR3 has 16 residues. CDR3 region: CSARDVGAISSYEQYF. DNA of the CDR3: TGCAGTGCTAGAGATGTAGGGGCTATCAGCTCCTACGAGCAGTACTTC.

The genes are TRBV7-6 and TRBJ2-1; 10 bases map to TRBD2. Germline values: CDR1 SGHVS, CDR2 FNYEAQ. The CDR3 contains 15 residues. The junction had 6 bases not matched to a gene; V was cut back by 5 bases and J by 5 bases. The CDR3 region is CASSGGTSANNEQFF. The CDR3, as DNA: TGTGCCAGCAGCGGCGGGACTAGCGCCAACAATGAGCAGTTCTTC.

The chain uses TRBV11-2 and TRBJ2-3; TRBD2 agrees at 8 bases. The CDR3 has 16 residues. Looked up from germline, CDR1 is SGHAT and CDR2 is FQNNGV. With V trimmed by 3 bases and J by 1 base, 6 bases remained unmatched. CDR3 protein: CASSFSTGLGTDTQYF. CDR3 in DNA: TGTGCCAGCAGCTTCTCCACGGGACTAGGCACAGATACGCAGTATTTT. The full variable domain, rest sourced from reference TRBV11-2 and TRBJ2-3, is EAGVAQSPRYKIIEKRQSVAFWCNPISGHATLYWYQQILGQGPKLLIQFQNNGVVDDSQLPKDRFSAERLKGVDSTLKIQPAKLEDSAVYLCASSFSTGLGTDTQYFGPGTRLTVL.

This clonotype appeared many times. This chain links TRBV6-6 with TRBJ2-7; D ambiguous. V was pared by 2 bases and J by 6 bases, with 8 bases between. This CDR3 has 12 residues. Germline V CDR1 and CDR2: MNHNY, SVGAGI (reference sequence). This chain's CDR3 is CASSYALSEQYF. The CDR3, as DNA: TGTGCCAGCAGTTACGCTCTGAGCGAGCAGTACTTC.

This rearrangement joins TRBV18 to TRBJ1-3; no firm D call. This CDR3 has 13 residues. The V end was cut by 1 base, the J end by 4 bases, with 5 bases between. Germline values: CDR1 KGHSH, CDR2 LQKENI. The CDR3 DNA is TGTGCCAGCTCACCACTAAACGGAAACACCATATATTTT. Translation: CASSPLNGNTIYF.

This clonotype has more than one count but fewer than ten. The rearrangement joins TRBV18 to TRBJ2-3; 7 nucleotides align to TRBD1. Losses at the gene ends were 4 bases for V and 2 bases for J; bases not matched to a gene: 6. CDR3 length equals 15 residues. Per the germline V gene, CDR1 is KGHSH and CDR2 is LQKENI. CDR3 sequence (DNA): TGTGCCAGCTCACAGGACAGGACCTACACAGATACGCAGTATTTT. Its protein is CASSQDRTYTDTQYF. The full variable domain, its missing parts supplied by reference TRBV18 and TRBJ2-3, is NAGVMQNPRHLVRRRGQEARLRCSPMKGHSHVYWYRQLPEEGLKFMVYLQKENIIDESGMPKERFSAEFPKEGPSILRIQQVVRGDSAAYFCASSQDRTYTDTQYFGPGTRLTVL.

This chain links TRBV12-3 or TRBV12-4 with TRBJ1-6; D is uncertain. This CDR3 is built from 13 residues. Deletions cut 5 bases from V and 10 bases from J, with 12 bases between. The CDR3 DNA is TGTGCCAGCAGTGACGTTGGAGGATCACCCCTCCACTTT. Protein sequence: CASSDVGGSPLHF.

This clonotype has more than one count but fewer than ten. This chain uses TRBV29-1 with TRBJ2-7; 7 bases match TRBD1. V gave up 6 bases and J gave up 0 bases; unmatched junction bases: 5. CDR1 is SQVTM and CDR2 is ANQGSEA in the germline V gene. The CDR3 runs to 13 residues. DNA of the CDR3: TGCAGCGTGAGGGGGCAATCCTCCTACGAGCAGTACTTC. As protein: CSVRGQSSYEQYF.

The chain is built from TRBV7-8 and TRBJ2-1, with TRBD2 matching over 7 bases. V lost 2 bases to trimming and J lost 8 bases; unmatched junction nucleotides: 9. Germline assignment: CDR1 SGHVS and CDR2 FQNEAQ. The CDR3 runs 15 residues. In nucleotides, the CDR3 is TGTGCCAGCAGCTTATCTTTGCGGGAGTGGGATGAGCAGTTCTTC. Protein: CASSLSLREWDEQFF.

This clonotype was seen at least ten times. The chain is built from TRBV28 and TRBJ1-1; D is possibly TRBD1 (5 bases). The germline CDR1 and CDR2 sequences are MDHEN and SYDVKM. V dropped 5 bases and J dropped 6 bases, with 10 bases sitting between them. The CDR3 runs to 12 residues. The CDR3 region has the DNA TGTGCCAGCAGTATTTGGGGGGCTGAAGCTTTCTTT. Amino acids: CASSIWGAEAFF.

DNA of the CDR3: TGTGCCATCAGTGAGTCAGCGGGCAGGATTAGCACAGATACGCAGTATTTT. Translated: CAISESAGRISTDTQYF. The genes are TRBV10-3 and TRBJ2-3; TRBD2 might be the D (6 bases). V lost 0 bases and J lost 0, with 13 bases in between. Germline values: CDR1 ENHRY, CDR2 SYGVKD. This CDR3 contains 17 residues.

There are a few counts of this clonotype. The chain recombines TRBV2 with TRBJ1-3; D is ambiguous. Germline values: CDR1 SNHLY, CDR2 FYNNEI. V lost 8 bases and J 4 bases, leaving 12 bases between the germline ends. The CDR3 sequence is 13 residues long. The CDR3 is CASGLKPGNTIYF. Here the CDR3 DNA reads TGTGCCAGCGGCCTAAAACCAGGAAACACCATATATTTT.

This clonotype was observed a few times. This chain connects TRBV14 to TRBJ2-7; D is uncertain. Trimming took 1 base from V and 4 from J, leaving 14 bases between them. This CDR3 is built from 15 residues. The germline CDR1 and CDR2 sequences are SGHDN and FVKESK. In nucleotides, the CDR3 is TGTGCCAGCAGCCAAGCAGAGGCCCTCCCGTACGAGCAGTACTTC. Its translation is CASSQAEALPYEQYF.

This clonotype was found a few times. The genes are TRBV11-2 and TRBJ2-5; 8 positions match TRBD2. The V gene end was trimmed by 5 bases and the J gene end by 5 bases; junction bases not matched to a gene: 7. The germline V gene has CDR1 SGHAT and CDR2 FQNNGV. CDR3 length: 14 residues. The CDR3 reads CASSRLASEETQYF. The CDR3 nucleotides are TGTGCCAGCAGCCGACTAGCGTCAGAGGAGACCCAGTACTTC. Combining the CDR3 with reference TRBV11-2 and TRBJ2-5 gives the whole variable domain EAGVAQSPRYKIIEKRQSVAFWCNPISGHATLYWYQQILGQGPKLLIQFQNNGVVDDSQLPKDRFSAERLKGVDSTLKIQPAKLEDSAVYLCASSRLASEETQYFGPGTRLLVL.

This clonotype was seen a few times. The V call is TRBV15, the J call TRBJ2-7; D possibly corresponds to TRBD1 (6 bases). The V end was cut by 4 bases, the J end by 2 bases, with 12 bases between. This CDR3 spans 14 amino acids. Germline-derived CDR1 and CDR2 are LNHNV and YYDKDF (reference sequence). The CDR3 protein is CATSIQGRPYEQYF. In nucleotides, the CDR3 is TGTGCCACCAGCATACAGGGAAGGCCCTACGAGCAGTACTTC.

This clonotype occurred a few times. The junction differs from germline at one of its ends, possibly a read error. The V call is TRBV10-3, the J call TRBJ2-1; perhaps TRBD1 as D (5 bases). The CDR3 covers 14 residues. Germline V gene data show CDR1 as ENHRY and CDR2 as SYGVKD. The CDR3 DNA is TGTGCCCTCAGGGCGGAAAACTCCTACAATGAGCAGTTCTTC. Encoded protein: CALRAENSYNEQFF.

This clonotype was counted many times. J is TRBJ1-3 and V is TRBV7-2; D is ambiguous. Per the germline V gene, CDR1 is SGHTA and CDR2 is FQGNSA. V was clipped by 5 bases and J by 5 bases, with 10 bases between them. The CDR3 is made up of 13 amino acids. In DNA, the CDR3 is TGTGCCAGCAGCCGAATGACTAGAAACACCATATATTTT. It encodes CASSRMTRNTIYF. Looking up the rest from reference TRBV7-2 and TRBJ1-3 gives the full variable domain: GAGVSQSPSNKVTEKGKDVELRCDPISGHTALYWYRQSLGQGLEFLIYFQGNSAPDKSGLPSDRFSAERTGGSVSTLTIQRTQQEDSAVYLCASSRMTRNTIYFGEGSWLTVV.

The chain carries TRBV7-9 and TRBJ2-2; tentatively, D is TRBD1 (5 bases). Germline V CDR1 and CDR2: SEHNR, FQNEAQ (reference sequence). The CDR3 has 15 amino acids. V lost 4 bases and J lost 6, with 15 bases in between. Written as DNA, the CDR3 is TGTGCCAGCAGCTATCAACTGGGGCTCGCCGGGGAGCTGTTTTTT. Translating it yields CASSYQLGLAGELFF.

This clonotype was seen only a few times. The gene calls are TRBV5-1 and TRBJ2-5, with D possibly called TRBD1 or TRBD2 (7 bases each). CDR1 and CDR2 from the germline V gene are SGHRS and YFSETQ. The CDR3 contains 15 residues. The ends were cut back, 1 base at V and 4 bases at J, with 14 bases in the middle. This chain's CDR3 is CASSLLQGGGETQYF. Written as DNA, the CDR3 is TGCGCCAGCAGCTTGCTCCAGGGGGGGGGAGAGACCCAGTACTTC. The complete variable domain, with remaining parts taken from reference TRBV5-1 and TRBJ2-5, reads KAGVTQTPRYLIKTRGQQVTLSCSPISGHRSVSWYQQTPGQGLQFLFEYFSETQRNKGNFPGRFSGRQFSNSRSEMNVSTLELGDSALYLCASSLLQGGGETQYFGPGTRLLVL.

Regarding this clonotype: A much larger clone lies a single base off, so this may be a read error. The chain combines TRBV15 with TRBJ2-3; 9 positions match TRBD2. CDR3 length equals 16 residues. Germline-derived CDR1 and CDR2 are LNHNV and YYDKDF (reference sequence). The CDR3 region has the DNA TGTGACACCAGCAGAGATCGGCTAGCGGGATTCGATACGCAGTATTTT. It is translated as CDTSRDRLAGFDTQYF.

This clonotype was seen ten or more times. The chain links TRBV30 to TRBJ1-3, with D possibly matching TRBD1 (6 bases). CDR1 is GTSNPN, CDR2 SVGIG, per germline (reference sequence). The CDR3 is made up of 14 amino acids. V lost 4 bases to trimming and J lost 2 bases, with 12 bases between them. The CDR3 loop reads CAWNPGATGNTIYF. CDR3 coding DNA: TGTGCCTGGAACCCGGGGGCTACTGGAAACACCATATATTTT.

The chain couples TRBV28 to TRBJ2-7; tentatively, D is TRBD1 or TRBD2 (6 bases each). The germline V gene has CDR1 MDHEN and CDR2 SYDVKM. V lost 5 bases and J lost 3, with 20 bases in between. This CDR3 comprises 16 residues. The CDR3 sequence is CASSRPRGSGVYEQYF. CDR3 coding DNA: TGTGCCAGCAGTCGACCCAGGGGTAGCGGTGTCTACGAGCAGTACTTC.